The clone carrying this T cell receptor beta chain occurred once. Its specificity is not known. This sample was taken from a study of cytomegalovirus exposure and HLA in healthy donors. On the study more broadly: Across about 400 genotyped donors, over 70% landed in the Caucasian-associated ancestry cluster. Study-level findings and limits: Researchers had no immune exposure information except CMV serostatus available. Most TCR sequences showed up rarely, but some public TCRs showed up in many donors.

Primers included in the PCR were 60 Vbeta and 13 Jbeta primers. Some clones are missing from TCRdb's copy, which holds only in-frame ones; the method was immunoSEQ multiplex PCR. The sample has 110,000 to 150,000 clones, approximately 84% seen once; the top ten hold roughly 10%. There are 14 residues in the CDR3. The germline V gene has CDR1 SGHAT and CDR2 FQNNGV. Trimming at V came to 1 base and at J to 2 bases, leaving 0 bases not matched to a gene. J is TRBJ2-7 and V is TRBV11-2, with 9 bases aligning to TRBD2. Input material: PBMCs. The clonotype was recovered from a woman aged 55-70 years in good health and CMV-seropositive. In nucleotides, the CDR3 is TGTGCCAGCAGCTTAGGCGGGAGGGCCTACGAGCAGTACTTC. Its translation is CASSLGGRAYEQYF. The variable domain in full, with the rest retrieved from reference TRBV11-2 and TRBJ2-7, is EAGVAQSPRYKIIEKRQSVAFWCNPISGHATLYWYQQILGQGPKLLIQFQNNGVVDDSQLPKDRFSAERLKGVDSTLKIQPAKLEDSAVYLCASSLGGRAYEQYFGPGTRLTVT.